The sequence of this T cell receptor beta chain was determined in a study of T cell responses to AZD1222 COVID-19 vaccine. The CDR3 consists of 17 residues. Per the germline V gene, CDR1 is KGHSH and CDR2 is LQKENI. The ends lost 4 bases at V and 0 bases at J; junction bases unmatched: 11. The table came from immunoSEQ multiplex PCR; TCRdb's copy has only in-frame clones and leaves some out. Of about 120,000 clones listed, 92% are singletons. The specimen was peripheral blood, collected on day 0 of AZD1222 vaccination. The sequence came from an adult in good health. The V gene is TRBV18, the J gene TRBJ2-7; 8 bases map to TRBD1. The CDR3 DNA reads TGTGCCAGCTCACAGGGAACGGGACAGGTTTTCTCCTACGAGCAGTACTTC. Its protein is CASSQGTGQVFSYEQYF.